The next 12 T cell receptor beta chains were all read from a single sample in a study of vaccination and CD4 T cells after COVID-19. Antigen specificity for these receptors is unknown. Researchers used the Oncomine TCR Beta short-read assay to sequence DNA from cultured CD4+ T cells. Using its own MiXCR run on the PCR reads, TCRdb lists one record per CDR3 protein. The sample includes 10,000 or so distinct CDR3 sequences, 53% seen only once; the top ten take 30%. Treatment given: roughly 10-day PBMC culture with coronavirus spike peptide pools or control peptides (ViraFEST assay). Sequenced: CD4+ T cells from blood, cultured in vitro. All receptors come from a human donor who had recovered from COVID-19.

J is TRBJ2-2 and V is TRBV20-1; 7 nucleotides line up with TRBD1. The CDR3 loop spans 15 amino acids. V dropped 2 bases and J dropped 7; count of bases not matched to a gene: 10. Germline CDR1 and CDR2: DFQATT and SNEGSKA (reference sequence). The CDR3 nucleotides are TGCAGTGCTAGACGGGCGGTAGGGGGCTACGGGGAGCTGTTTTTT. Its protein product is CSARRAVGGYGELFF.

The chain has TRBV7-3 and TRBJ2-2; 7 positions match TRBD2. The V gene's germline CDR1 is SGHTA and CDR2 FQGTGA. The CDR3 has 16 amino acids. With 2 bases clipped from V and 1 base from J, the junction kept 4 bases outside the gene matches. CDR3 nucleotides: TGTGCCAGCAGCTTATTAGCGGGCCTGAACACCGGGGAGCTGTTTTTT. Translation gives CASSLLAGLNTGELFF.

Only a few counts were recorded for this clonotype. The rearrangement links TRBV7-9 to TRBJ1-1; D uncertain. The germline V and J ends were trimmed by 8 bases and 8 bases, with 15 bases remaining between them. The CDR3 sequence is 12 residues long. Germline values: CDR1 SEHNR, CDR2 FQNEAQ (reference sequence). The CDR3 here is CASDGFLAEAFF. The CDR3 region has the DNA TGTGCCAGCGACGGGTTTCTCGCGGAAGCTTTCTTT.

The chain carries TRBV11-2 and TRBJ1-1; D is uncertain. The ends were cut back, 3 bases at V and 6 bases at J, with 14 bases in the middle. The CDR3 contains 14 residues. Germline loops: CDR1 SGHAT, CDR2 FQNNGV. CDR3: CASSFTDVRAEAFF. CDR3 in DNA: TGTGCCAGCAGCTTTACGGACGTGAGGGCTGAAGCTTTCTTT. The full variable domain, its missing parts supplied by reference TRBV11-2 and TRBJ1-1, is EAGVAQSPRYKIIEKRQSVAFWCNPISGHATLYWYQQILGQGPKLLIQFQNNGVVDDSQLPKDRFSAERLKGVDSTLKIQPAKLEDSAVYLCASSFTDVRAEAFFGQGTRLTVV.

Worth noting for this clonotype: A read error is possible here, since a much larger clone lies one base away. This chain connects TRBV2 to TRBJ2-7, with 9 positions matching TRBD1. The CDR3 spans 15 residues. V lost 4 bases and J lost 6; bases outside the gene matches: 10. Germline loops: CDR1 SNHLY, CDR2 FYNNEI. CDR3 residues: CASSAEGQGECEQYF. Written as DNA, the CDR3 is TGTGCCAGCAGTGCCGAGGGACAGGGCGAATGCGAGCAGTACTTC. Variable domain in full (rest from reference TRBV2 and TRBJ2-7): EPEVTQTPSHQVTQMGQEVILRCVPISNHLYFYWYRQILGQKVEFLVSFYNNEISEKSEIFDDQFSVERPDGSNFTLKIRSTKLEDSAMYFCASSAEGQGECEQYFGPGTRLTVT.

This chain uses TRBV6-5 with TRBJ2-3; D is uncertain. Trimming took off 2 bases at V and 0 bases at J, with 6 bases between the two ends. Germline lookup yields CDR1 MNHEY and CDR2 SVGAGI. This CDR3 is 14 amino acids long. The CDR3 DNA reads TGTGCCAGCAGTTACCCCGTGAGCACAGATACGCAGTATTTT. It codes for CASSYPVSTDTQYF.

This clonotype has a handful of counts. This chain connects TRBV19 to TRBJ1-6; TRBD1 agrees at 10 bases. CDR3 length: 16 residues. Trimming at V came to 8 bases and at J to 0 bases, leaving 4 bases not matched to a gene. The germline gives CDR1 LNHDA, CDR2 SQIVND (reference sequence). As DNA, the CDR3 is TGTGCCAGTGCCGGGACAGGGGCCTCCTATAATTCACCCCTCCACTTT. Amino acids: CASAGTGASYNSPLHF.

The J gene is TRBJ2-3, the V gene TRBV7-2, with TRBD2 identical over 12 bases. The germline CDR1 and CDR2 sequences are SGHTA and FQGNSA. CDR3 length: 18 residues. After removal of 3 bases from V and 6 bases from J, the junction contained 13 bases not matched to a gene. The CDR3: CASSFGTSGRRRGDTQYF. The CDR3 DNA reads TGTGCCAGCAGCTTCGGGACTAGCGGGCGGCGTCGGGGGGATACGCAGTATTTT.

The chain is built from TRBV19 and TRBJ1-1; D uncertain. CDR1 LNHDA and CDR2 SQIVND come from the germline V gene (reference sequence). The CDR3 runs to 15 residues. Trimming took 4 bases from V and 4 from J, leaving 16 bases between them. CDR3 nucleotides: TGTGCCAGTAGTACGACGTTAGGGATTGGCACTGAAGCTTTCTTT. Translation: CASSTTLGIGTEAFF.

This clonotype appeared a few times. The J gene is TRBJ1-1, the V gene TRBV21-1; the tabulated D call, TRBD1, remains unverified against the DNA. TRBV21-1 counts as a pseudogene. The CDR3 runs 14 residues. CDR3 bases: TGTGCCAGCTCCGGACAGGGACGAAACACTGAAGCTTTCTTT. It is translated as CASSGQGRNTEAFF.

This clonotype was counted a few times. The chain combines TRBV30 with TRBJ2-5; D is undetermined. The germline gives CDR1 GTSNPN, CDR2 SVGIG (reference sequence). Trimming took 3 bases from V and 1 from J, leaving 9 bases between them. This CDR3 has 13 residues. CDR3 amino acids: CAWSLDLQETQYF. The CDR3 bases are TGTGCCTGGAGCCTCGATCTCCAAGAGACCCAGTACTTC.

The chain employs TRBV5-1 and TRBJ2-3; 10 positions agree with TRBD1. Germline V CDR1 and CDR2: SGHRS, YFSETQ. V shed 3 bases and J 5 bases; nucleotides not matched to a gene: 3. The CDR3 spans 14 residues. The CDR3 region is CASSSTGGGDTQYF. CDR3 nucleotides: TGCGCCAGCAGCTCGACAGGGGGCGGAGATACGCAGTATTTT. Full variable domain (outside the CDR3, taken from reference TRBV5-1 and TRBJ2-3): KAGVTQTPRYLIKTRGQQVTLSCSPISGHRSVSWYQQTPGQGLQFLFEYFSETQRNKGNFPGRFSGRQFSNSRSEMNVSTLELGDSALYLCASSSTGGGDTQYFGPGTRLTVL.